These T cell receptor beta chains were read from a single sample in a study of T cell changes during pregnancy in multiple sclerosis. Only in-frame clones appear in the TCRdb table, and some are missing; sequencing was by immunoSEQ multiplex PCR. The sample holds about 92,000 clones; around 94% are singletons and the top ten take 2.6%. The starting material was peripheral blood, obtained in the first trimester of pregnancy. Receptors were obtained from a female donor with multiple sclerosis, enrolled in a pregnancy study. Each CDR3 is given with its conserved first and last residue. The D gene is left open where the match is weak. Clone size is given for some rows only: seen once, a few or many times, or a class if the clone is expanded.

cdr3_aa: CSVEGERPANYGYTF; cdr3_nt: TGCAGCGTTGAAGGAGAGCGACCGGCTAACTATGGCTACACCTTC; clone_size: NA; j_call: TRBJ1-2; v_call: TRBV29-1; d_call: NA
cdr3_aa: CASSLDRGQVGTQYF; cdr3_nt: TGTGCCAGCAGCTTGGACCGGGGACAGGTTGGGACCCAGTACTTC; clone_size: NA; j_call: TRBJ2-5; v_call: TRBV7-2; d_call: TRBD1
cdr3_aa: CASSPAGNEETQYF; cdr3_nt: TGCGCCAGCAGCCCTGCAGGGAACGAGGAGACCCAGTACTTC; clone_size: once; j_call: TRBJ2-5; v_call: TRBV5-1; d_call: NA
cdr3_aa: CASSLELAVETQYF; cdr3_nt: TGTGCCAGCAGCTTAGAACTAGCGGTGGAGACCCAGTACTTC; clone_size: NA; j_call: TRBJ2-5; v_call: TRBV11-2; d_call: TRBD2
cdr3_aa: CAWSVPGHGYTF; cdr3_nt: TGTGCCTGGAGTGTACCAGGGCACGGCTACACCTTC; clone_size: once; j_call: TRBJ1-2; v_call: TRBV30; d_call: NA
cdr3_aa: CASSQGLGQGTTYEQYF; cdr3_nt: TGCGCCAGCAGCCAGGGTCTAGGGCAGGGGACCACCTACGAGCAGTACTTC; clone_size: NA; j_call: TRBJ2-7; v_call: TRBV4-3; d_call: NA
cdr3_aa: CASSTGTGKGTEAFF; cdr3_nt: TGTGCCAGCAGCACGGGGACAGGTAAAGGCACTGAAGCTTTCTTT; clone_size: NA; j_call: TRBJ1-1; v_call: TRBV7-2; d_call: TRBD1
cdr3_aa: CASSSGGDGYTF; cdr3_nt: TGTGCCAGCAGCTCGGGGGGCGATGGCTACACCTTC; clone_size: NA; j_call: TRBJ1-2; v_call: TRBV11-2; d_call: NA
cdr3_aa: CATSRDGTDTQYF; cdr3_nt: TGTGCCACCAGCAGAGACGGCACAGATACGCAGTATTTT; clone_size: NA; j_call: TRBJ2-3; v_call: TRBV15; d_call: NA
cdr3_aa: CASSPAGTGSGQPQHF; cdr3_nt: TGCGCCAGCAGCCCCGCCGGGACAGGGTCGGGGCAGCCCCAGCATTTT; clone_size: NA; j_call: TRBJ1-5; v_call: TRBV5-1; d_call: TRBD1
cdr3_aa: CASSPPGGRETQYF; cdr3_nt: TGTGCCAGCAGCCCACCAGGGGGCAGAGAGACCCAGTACTTC; clone_size: NA; j_call: TRBJ2-5; v_call: TRBV7-9; d_call: TRBD1
cdr3_aa: CASSQLAEYEQYF; cdr3_nt: TGTGCCAGCAGCCAACTAGCGGAATACGAGCAGTACTTC; clone_size: NA; j_call: TRBJ2-7; v_call: TRBV28; d_call: TRBD2
cdr3_aa: CGLPISGAFF; cdr3_nt: TGCGGACTCCCCATCAGCGGGGCTTTCTTT; clone_size: NA; j_call: TRBJ1-1; v_call: TRBV20-1; d_call: NA
cdr3_aa: CATSRERFYGYTF; cdr3_nt: TGTGCCACCAGCAGAGAGAGGTTCTATGGCTACACCTTC; clone_size: once; j_call: TRBJ1-2; v_call: TRBV15; d_call: NA
cdr3_aa: CASSVGSRRNPWNTGELFF; cdr3_nt: TGTGCCAGCAGCGTAGGGAGCCGGCGGAACCCCTGGAACACCGGGGAGCTGTTTTTT; clone_size: NA; j_call: TRBJ2-2; v_call: TRBV9; d_call: NA
cdr3_aa: CASSWDIDGVNEQFF; cdr3_nt: TGTGCCAGCAGCTGGGACATTGATGGGGTCAATGAGCAGTTCTTC; clone_size: NA; j_call: TRBJ2-1; v_call: TRBV5-4; d_call: NA
cdr3_aa: CASSLRQGANYGYTF; cdr3_nt: TGTGCCAGCAGTTTAAGGCAGGGTGCTAACTATGGCTACACCTTC; clone_size: once; j_call: TRBJ1-2; v_call: TRBV27; d_call: NA
cdr3_aa: CASSLSPSGRQGRAGELFF; cdr3_nt: TGCGCCAGCAGCTTAAGTCCTAGCGGGAGACAAGGGAGGGCCGGGGAGCTGTTTTTT; clone_size: once; j_call: TRBJ2-2; v_call: TRBV5-1; d_call: TRBD2
cdr3_aa: CASSLGQGAEETQYF; cdr3_nt: TGCGCCAGCAGCCTTGGACAGGGGGCGGAAGAGACCCAGTACTTC; clone_size: NA; j_call: TRBJ2-5; v_call: TRBV5-1; d_call: TRBD1
cdr3_aa: CASSQELPGLDLNEQFF; cdr3_nt: TGCGCCAGCAGCCAGGAATTACCGGGACTAGATTTGAATGAGCAGTTCTTC; clone_size: few; j_call: TRBJ2-1; v_call: TRBV4-3; d_call: TRBD2
cdr3_aa: CASSLGQGSPSVVRDEQFF; cdr3_nt: TGTGCCAGCAGCTTAGGGCAGGGGAGCCCTAGTGTAGTTAGAGATGAGCAGTTCTTC; clone_size: NA; j_call: TRBJ2-1; v_call: TRBV7-9; d_call: NA
cdr3_aa: CASRDTVSSGNTIYF; cdr3_nt: TGTGCCAGCAGGGACACAGTTTCCTCTGGAAACACCATATATTTT; clone_size: NA; j_call: TRBJ1-3; v_call: TRBV28; d_call: NA
cdr3_aa: CASTLLLGNTIYF; cdr3_nt: TGTGCCAGCACCCTTCTCCTCGGAAACACCATATATTTT; clone_size: NA; j_call: TRBJ1-3; v_call: TRBV7-9; d_call: NA
cdr3_aa: CASSFRGRDPNYGYTF; cdr3_nt: TGTGCCAGCAGTTTTAGGGGGCGCGACCCTAACTATGGCTACACCTTC; clone_size: NA; j_call: TRBJ1-2; v_call: TRBV27; d_call: TRBD1
cdr3_aa: CASSEYGLGEETQYF; cdr3_nt: TGTGCCAGCAGTGAATATGGACTCGGGGAGGAGACCCAGTACTTC; clone_size: NA; j_call: TRBJ2-5; v_call: TRBV25-1; d_call: NA
cdr3_aa: CASRDFGRGFEQPQHF; cdr3_nt: TGTGCCAGTAGGGACTTCGGTCGTGGTTTTGAGCAGCCCCAGCATTTT; clone_size: NA; j_call: TRBJ1-5; v_call: TRBV19; d_call: NA
cdr3_aa: CASSLIAGLAGGEQFF; cdr3_nt: TGTGCCAGCAGCCTTATCGCCGGACTAGCGGGCGGGGAGCAGTTCTTC; clone_size: NA; j_call: TRBJ2-1; v_call: TRBV5-4; d_call: TRBD2
cdr3_aa: CASSSSTSFYEQYF; cdr3_nt: TGTGCCAGCAGCTCTTCGACTAGTTTCTACGAGCAGTACTTC; clone_size: NA; j_call: TRBJ2-7; v_call: TRBV7-9; d_call: NA
cdr3_aa: CASSLAQGWDIQYF; cdr3_nt: TGTGCCAGCAGCTTAGCGCAGGGTTGGGACATTCAGTACTTC; clone_size: once; j_call: TRBJ2-4; v_call: TRBV7-9; d_call: NA
cdr3_aa: CASSLATSGTDTQYF; cdr3_nt: TGTGCCAGCAGCTTAGCGACTAGCGGCACAGATACGCAGTATTTT; clone_size: NA; j_call: TRBJ2-3; v_call: TRBV7-2; d_call: TRBD2
cdr3_aa: CASSLDGGRGGNTIYF; cdr3_nt: TGTGCCAGCAGCTTGGACGGGGGGCGAGGTGGAAACACCATATATTTT; clone_size: NA; j_call: TRBJ1-3; v_call: TRBV5-4; d_call: NA
cdr3_aa: CASSPGQGKNTEAFF; cdr3_nt: TGTGCCAGCTCACCTGGACAGGGGAAGAACACTGAAGCTTTCTTT; clone_size: NA; j_call: TRBJ1-1; v_call: TRBV18; d_call: TRBD1
cdr3_aa: CASSFAGVTGELFF; cdr3_nt: TGTGCCAGCAGCTTCGCGGGAGTCACCGGGGAGCTGTTTTTT; clone_size: NA; j_call: TRBJ2-2; v_call: TRBV7-9; d_call: TRBD2
cdr3_aa: CSVYSGGKNIQYF; cdr3_nt: TGCAGCGTTTATTCCGGGGGCAAAAACATTCAGTACTTC; clone_size: NA; j_call: TRBJ2-4; v_call: TRBV29-1; d_call: NA
cdr3_aa: CASSVDGRVNEQFF; cdr3_nt: TGTGCCAGCAGCGTAGATGGCAGGGTAAATGAGCAGTTCTTC; clone_size: NA; j_call: TRBJ2-1; v_call: TRBV9; d_call: NA
cdr3_aa: CASSLYSVSSGTVAYEQYF; cdr3_nt: TGTGCCAGCAGTTTATATAGCGTGTCTAGCGGGACAGTGGCCTACGAGCAGTACTTC; clone_size: NA; j_call: TRBJ2-7; v_call: TRBV27; d_call: TRBD2
cdr3_aa: CASSLARGGTEAFF; cdr3_nt: TGTGCCAGCAGCTTAGCCAGGGGAGGGACTGAAGCTTTCTTT; clone_size: NA; j_call: TRBJ1-1; v_call: TRBV7-2; d_call: NA
cdr3_aa: CAITAGAQNTEAFF; cdr3_nt: TGTGCCATCACTGCAGGGGCCCAGAACACTGAAGCTTTCTTT; clone_size: once; j_call: TRBJ1-1; v_call: TRBV10-3; d_call: NA
cdr3_aa: CASSYRDKETQYF; cdr3_nt: TGTGCCAGCAGCTACCGGGACAAAGAGACCCAGTACTTC; clone_size: NA; j_call: TRBJ2-5; v_call: TRBV5-6; d_call: NA
cdr3_aa: CASSQGLGANVLTF; cdr3_nt: TGTGCCAGTAGTCAGGGGCTCGGGGCCAACGTCCTGACTTTC; clone_size: NA; j_call: TRBJ2-6; v_call: TRBV19; d_call: NA
cdr3_aa: CASSDSTGVQPQHF; cdr3_nt: TGTGCCAGCAGCGACTCGACAGGGGTCCAGCCCCAGCATTTT; clone_size: NA; j_call: TRBJ1-5; v_call: TRBV9; d_call: TRBD1
cdr3_aa: CASGDVLAGAYEQYF; cdr3_nt: TGTGCCAGCGGGGATGTGTTAGCGGGCGCCTACGAGCAGTACTTC; clone_size: NA; j_call: TRBJ2-7; v_call: TRBV11-2; d_call: TRBD2
cdr3_aa: CASSQDVHGQGLTVRAFF; cdr3_nt: TGTGCCAGCAGCCAAGATGTTCATGGACAGGGTTTGACAGTCAGGGCTTTCTTT; clone_size: NA; j_call: TRBJ1-1; v_call: TRBV4-2; d_call: TRBD1
cdr3_aa: CASSPTAVWGRTYEQYF; cdr3_nt: TGTGCCAGCAGCCCGACCGCTGTTTGGGGGAGGACCTACGAGCAGTACTTC; clone_size: few; j_call: TRBJ2-7; v_call: TRBV11-2; d_call: NA
cdr3_aa: CASSGPSGRAPYEQYF; cdr3_nt: TGTGCCAGCAGCGGACCTAGCGGGAGGGCCCCCTACGAGCAGTACTTC; clone_size: NA; j_call: TRBJ2-7; v_call: TRBV7-9; d_call: TRBD2
cdr3_aa: CASSLRGPEAFF; cdr3_nt: TGTGCCAGCAGCCTCAGGGGTCCTGAAGCTTTCTTT; clone_size: NA; j_call: TRBJ1-1; v_call: TRBV28; d_call: NA
cdr3_aa: CASSVAGIPNTEAFF; cdr3_nt: TGTGCCAGCAGCGTAGCAGGGATACCGAACACTGAAGCTTTCTTT; clone_size: once; j_call: TRBJ1-1; v_call: TRBV9; d_call: NA
cdr3_aa: CASSHSTGSGDEQFF; cdr3_nt: TGTGCTAGCAGCCACTCGACAGGGTCGGGCGATGAGCAGTTCTTC; clone_size: NA; j_call: TRBJ2-1; v_call: TRBV7-7; d_call: TRBD1
cdr3_aa: CASSLFWAGSYNEQFF; cdr3_nt: TGCGCCAGCAGCTTGTTCTGGGCGGGTTCCTACAATGAGCAGTTCTTC; clone_size: NA; j_call: TRBJ2-1; v_call: TRBV5-1; d_call: NA
cdr3_aa: CASSLSGQRISSYNEQFF; cdr3_nt: TGTGCCAGCAGTTTATCGGGACAGCGAATAAGCTCCTACAATGAGCAGTTCTTC; clone_size: once; j_call: TRBJ2-1; v_call: TRBV27; d_call: TRBD1
cdr3_aa: CASSLDSNQPQHF; cdr3_nt: TGTGCCAGCAGTCTTGACAGTAATCAGCCCCAGCATTTT; clone_size: NA; j_call: TRBJ1-5; v_call: TRBV28; d_call: NA
cdr3_aa: CASSTRARLSRDEQYF; cdr3_nt: TGTGCCAGCAGCACAAGAGCTAGGTTGTCTCGTGACGAGCAGTACTTC; clone_size: once; j_call: TRBJ2-7; v_call: TRBV7-2; d_call: NA
cdr3_aa: CSVRTGVGYTF; cdr3_nt: TGCAGCGTCCGGACAGGGGTTGGCTACACCTTC; clone_size: NA; j_call: TRBJ1-2; v_call: TRBV29-1; d_call: TRBD1
cdr3_aa: CAWTYTRRGTGSPLHF; cdr3_nt: TGTGCCTGGACCTACACTAGGAGGGGAACGGGATCACCCCTCCACTTT; clone_size: NA; j_call: TRBJ1-6; v_call: TRBV30; d_call: NA
cdr3_aa: CAISDRGALTYEQYF; cdr3_nt: TGTGCCATCAGCGACCGCGGGGCCCTAACCTACGAGCAGTACTTC; clone_size: NA; j_call: TRBJ2-7; v_call: TRBV10-3; d_call: NA